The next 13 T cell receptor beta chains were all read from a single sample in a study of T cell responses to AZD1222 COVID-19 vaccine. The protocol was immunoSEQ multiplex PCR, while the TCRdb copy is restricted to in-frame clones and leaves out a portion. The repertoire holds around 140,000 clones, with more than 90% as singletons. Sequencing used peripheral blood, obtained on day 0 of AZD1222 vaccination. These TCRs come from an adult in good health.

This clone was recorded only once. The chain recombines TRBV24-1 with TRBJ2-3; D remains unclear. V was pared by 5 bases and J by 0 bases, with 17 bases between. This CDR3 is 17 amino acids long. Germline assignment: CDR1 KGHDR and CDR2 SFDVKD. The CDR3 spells CATSAPHRDDSTDTQYF. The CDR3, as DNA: TGTGCCACCAGTGCCCCCCATAGAGACGACAGCACAGATACGCAGTATTTT.

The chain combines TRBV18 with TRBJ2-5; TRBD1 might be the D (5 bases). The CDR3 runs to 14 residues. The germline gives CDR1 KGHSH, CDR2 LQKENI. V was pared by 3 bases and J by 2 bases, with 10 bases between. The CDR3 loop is CASSPQGLQETQYF. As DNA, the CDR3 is TGTGCCAGCTCACCGCAGGGTCTGCAAGAGACCCAGTACTTC. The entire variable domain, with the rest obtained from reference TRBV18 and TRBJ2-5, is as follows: NAGVMQNPRHLVRRRGQEARLRCSPMKGHSHVYWYRQLPEEGLKFMVYLQKENIIDESGMPKERFSAEFPKEGPSILRIQQVVRGDSAAYFCASSPQGLQETQYFGPGTRLLVL.

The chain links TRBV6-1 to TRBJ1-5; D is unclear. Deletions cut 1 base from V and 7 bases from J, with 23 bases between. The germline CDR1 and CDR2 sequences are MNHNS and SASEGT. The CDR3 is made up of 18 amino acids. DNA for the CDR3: TGTGCCAGCAGTGAAGAGGTATCCGGGGAAGCTATTGGGCAGCCCCAGCATTTT. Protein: CASSEEVSGEAIGQPQHF.

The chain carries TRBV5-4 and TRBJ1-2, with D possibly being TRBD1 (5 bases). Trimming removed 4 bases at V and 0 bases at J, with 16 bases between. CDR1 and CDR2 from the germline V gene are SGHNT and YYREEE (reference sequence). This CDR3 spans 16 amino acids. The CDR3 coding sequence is TGTGCCAGCAGCCCACAGGTGGGCAGAGCTAACTATGGCTACACCTTC. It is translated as CASSPQVGRANYGYTF.

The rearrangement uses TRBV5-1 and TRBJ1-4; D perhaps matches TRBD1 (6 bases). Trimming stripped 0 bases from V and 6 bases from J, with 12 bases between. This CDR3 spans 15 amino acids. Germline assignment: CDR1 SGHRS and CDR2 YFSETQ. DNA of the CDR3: TGCGCCAGCAGCTTGGACGGGACAAAGGATGAAAAACTGTTTTTT. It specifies CASSLDGTKDEKLFF.

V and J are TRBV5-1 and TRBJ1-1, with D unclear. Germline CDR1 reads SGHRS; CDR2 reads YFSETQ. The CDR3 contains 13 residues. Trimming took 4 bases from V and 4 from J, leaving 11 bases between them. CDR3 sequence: CASSLVVRTEAFF. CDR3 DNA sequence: TGCGCCAGCAGCCTAGTAGTTCGCACTGAAGCTTTCTTT. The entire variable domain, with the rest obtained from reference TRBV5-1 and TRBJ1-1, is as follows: KAGVTQTPRYLIKTRGQQVTLSCSPISGHRSVSWYQQTPGQGLQFLFEYFSETQRNKGNFPGRFSGRQFSNSRSEMNVSTLELGDSALYLCASSLVVRTEAFFGQGTRLTVV.

The CDR3 here is CASSRPTTANEKLFF. Written as DNA, the CDR3 is TGTGCCAGCAGCCGACCGACAACCGCTAATGAAAAACTGTTTTTT. The chain employs TRBV28 and TRBJ1-4; D is unresolved. Trimming removed 6 bases at V and 3 bases at J, with 14 bases between. This CDR3 has 15 amino acids. The germline gives CDR1 MDHEN, CDR2 SYDVKM.

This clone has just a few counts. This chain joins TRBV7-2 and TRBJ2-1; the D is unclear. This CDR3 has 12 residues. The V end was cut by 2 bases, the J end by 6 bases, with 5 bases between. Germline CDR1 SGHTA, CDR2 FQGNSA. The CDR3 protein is CASSLITNEQFF. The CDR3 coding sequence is TGTGCCAGCAGCTTAATAACCAATGAGCAGTTCTTC.

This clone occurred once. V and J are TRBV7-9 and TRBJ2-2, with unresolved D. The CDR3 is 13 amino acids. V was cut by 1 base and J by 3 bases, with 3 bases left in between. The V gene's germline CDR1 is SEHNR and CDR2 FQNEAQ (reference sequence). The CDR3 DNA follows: TGTGCCAGCAGCTTAGGGGACACCGGGGAGCTGTTTTTT. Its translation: CASSLGDTGELFF.

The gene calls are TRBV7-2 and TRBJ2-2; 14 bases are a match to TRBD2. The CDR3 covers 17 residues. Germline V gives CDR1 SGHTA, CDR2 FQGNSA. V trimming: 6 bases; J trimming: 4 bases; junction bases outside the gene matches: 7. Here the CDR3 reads CASRQGLAGASTGELFF. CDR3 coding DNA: TGTGCCAGCAGACAGGGACTAGCGGGAGCGAGCACCGGGGAGCTGTTTTTT.

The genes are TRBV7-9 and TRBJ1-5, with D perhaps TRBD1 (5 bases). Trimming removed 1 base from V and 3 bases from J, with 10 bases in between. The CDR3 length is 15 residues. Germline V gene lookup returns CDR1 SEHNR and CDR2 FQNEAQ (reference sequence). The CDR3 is CASSLGDGFNQPQHF. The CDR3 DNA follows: TGTGCCAGCAGCTTAGGGGACGGCTTCAATCAGCCCCAGCATTTT. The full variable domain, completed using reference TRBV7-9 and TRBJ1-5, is DTGVSQNPRHKITKRGQNVTFRCDPISEHNRLYWYRQTLGQGPEFLTYFQNEAQLEKSRLLSDRFSAERPKGSFSTLEIQRTEQGDSAMYLCASSLGDGFNQPQHFGDGTRLSIL.

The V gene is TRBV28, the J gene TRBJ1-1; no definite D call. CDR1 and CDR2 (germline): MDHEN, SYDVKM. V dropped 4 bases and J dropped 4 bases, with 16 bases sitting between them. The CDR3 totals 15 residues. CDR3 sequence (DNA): TGTGCCAGCAGTTCCCCCGACGGACGAACCACTGAAGCTTTCTTT. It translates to CASSSPDGRTTEAFF. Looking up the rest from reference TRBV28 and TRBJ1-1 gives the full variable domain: DVKVTQSSRYLVKRTGEKVFLECVQDMDHENMFWYRQDPGLGLRLIYFSYDVKMKEKGDIPEGYSVSREKKERFSLILESASTNQTSMYLCASSSPDGRTTEAFFGQGTRLTVV.

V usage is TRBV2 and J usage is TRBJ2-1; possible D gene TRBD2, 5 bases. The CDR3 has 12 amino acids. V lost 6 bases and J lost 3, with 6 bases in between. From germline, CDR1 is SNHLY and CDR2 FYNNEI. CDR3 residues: CASSGIYNEQFF. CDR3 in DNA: TGTGCCAGCAGCGGGATCTACAATGAGCAGTTCTTC.